These 15 T cell receptor beta chains came from one sample sequenced in a study of PD-L1 blockade in urothelial cancer. Clones were sequenced by immunoSEQ multiplex PCR, and TCRdb holds only the in-frame ones, with some missing. The sample has about 38,000 clones; around 83% are singletons. The specimen was PBMCs, collected around atezolizumab (anti-PD-L1) treatment. The origin of the receptors is a man aged 55 to 70 with urothelial cancer.

V usage is TRBV7-8 and J usage is TRBJ2-3, with TRBD1 matching over 8 bases. CDR3 size: 20 residues. The germline CDR1 and CDR2 sequences are SGHVS and FQNEAQ. J gave up 0 bases and V 3 bases, and 17 bases lay outside the gene matches. The CDR3, as DNA: TGTGCCAGCAGCTTTGGTCTCGGGAACAGGGGGTCCTCTAGCACAGATACGCAGTATTTT. It translates to CASSFGLGNRGSSSTDTQYF.

The chain links TRBV5-1 to TRBJ1-1; tentative D call: TRBD1 (6 bases). Germline V gives CDR1 SGHRS, CDR2 YFSETQ. The V gene lost 0 bases and the J gene lost 1 base, with 7 bases spanning the gap. The CDR3 is 14 amino acids. CDR3 sequence reads: CASSLATGNTEAFF. The CDR3 DNA reads TGCGCCAGCAGCTTGGCGACAGGGAACACTGAAGCTTTCTTT.

The chain uses TRBV6-1 and TRBJ1-2, with TRBD1 identical over 9 bases. There are 14 residues in the CDR3. V trimming: 6 bases; J trimming: 4 bases; junction bases outside the gene matches: 6. The germline V gene encodes CDR1 MNHNS and CDR2 SASEGT. Here the CDR3 reads CASRNTGGLYGYTF. CDR3 DNA sequence: TGTGCCAGCAGGAATACAGGGGGCCTCTATGGCTACACCTTC.

CDR3 sequence (DNA): TGTGCCAGCAGCCCAGGGACAGGGGGCACAGATACGCAGTATTTT. It is translated as CASSPGTGGTDTQYF. The J gene is TRBJ2-3, the V gene TRBV5-4, with TRBD1 identical over 10 bases. CDR3 length: 15 residues. V gave up 4 bases and J gave up 1 base; unmatched junction bases: 3. Germline lookup yields CDR1 SGHNT and CDR2 YYREEE (reference sequence).

The chain links TRBV4-1 to TRBJ1-4; the D gene is possibly TRBD1 (5 bases). V gave up 0 bases and J gave up 5 bases, with 13 bases separating them. The germline CDR1 and CDR2 sequences are MGHRA and YSYEKL. The CDR3 totals 16 residues. CDR3: CASSQDGGGANEKLFF. The DNA of the CDR3 is TGCGCCAGCAGCCAAGATGGTGGAGGGGCGAATGAAAAACTGTTTTTT.

The CDR3 here is CASSPAGTSGRHEQFF. CDR3 bases: TGTGCCAGCAGTCCCGCCGGGACTAGCGGTAGGCATGAGCAGTTCTTC. The chain employs TRBV7-2 and TRBJ2-1, with 11 bases aligning to TRBD2. Germline CDR1 and CDR2: SGHTA and FQGNSA. The CDR3 sequence is 16 residues long. Trimming at V came to 6 bases and at J to 8 bases, leaving 12 bases not matched to a gene.

In DNA form, the CDR3 reads TGTGCCAGCAGCCAAGGGGGACTAGCGGTGAACACCGGGGAGCTGTTTTTT. Protein: CASSQGGLAVNTGELFF. J is TRBJ2-2 and V is TRBV4-2, with 11 bases matching TRBD2. V lost 1 base to trimming and J lost 1 base; unmatched junction nucleotides: 2. CDR3 length: 17 amino acids. The germline V gene encodes CDR1 LGHNA and CDR2 YNFKEQ.

This chain uses TRBV18 with TRBJ1-1, with 8 bases identical to TRBD1. From germline, CDR1 is KGHSH and CDR2 LQKENI. Trimming at V came to 1 base and at J to 11 bases, leaving 6 bases not matched to a gene. The CDR3 has 13 residues. The CDR3 nucleotides read TGTGCCAGCTCACCACGGACAGGGTTCCAGGCTTTCTTT. Translating gives CASSPRTGFQAFF.

The chain uses TRBV28 and TRBJ1-2; the D gene is possibly TRBD1 (6 bases). From germline, CDR1 is MDHEN and CDR2 SYDVKM. The CDR3 has 13 amino acids. Trimming stripped 6 bases from V and 4 bases from J, with 12 bases between. CDR3 bases: TGTGCCAGCAGGCCAACAGGGAGCTATGGCTACACCTTC. Its protein is CASRPTGSYGYTF.

This chain uses TRBV2 with TRBJ1-1, with a weak D call TRBD1 (6 bases). V lost 6 bases and J 3 bases, leaving 11 bases between the germline ends. The CDR3 is 13 amino acids. Germline CDR1 and CDR2: SNHLY and FYNNEI. The DNA of the CDR3 is TGTGCCAGCAGCCCGGACAGCTACACTGAAGCTTTCTTT. This translates into CASSPDSYTEAFF.

V and J are TRBV7-9 and TRBJ1-1, with TRBD1 identical over 10 bases. CDR1 is SEHNR, CDR2 FQNEAQ, per germline (reference sequence). The V segment lost 5 bases and the J segment 6 bases; nucleotides outside the gene matches: 9. The CDR3 runs to 15 residues. The CDR3 bases are TGTGCCAGCAGCCCCGGGACAGGGGAAGTGGCTGAAGCTTTCTTT. Amino acids: CASSPGTGEVAEAFF. The whole variable domain, filled in from reference TRBV7-9 and TRBJ1-1, reads DTGVSQNPRHKITKRGQNVTFRCDPISEHNRLYWYRQTLGQGPEFLTYFQNEAQLEKSRLLSDRFSAERPKGSFSTLEIQRTEQGDSAMYLCASSPGTGEVAEAFFGQGTRLTVV.

This sequence joins TRBV28 and TRBJ1-2; 10 nucleotides align to TRBD1. J was trimmed by 7 bases and V by 7 bases; bases with no gene match: 3. Germline CDR1 is MDHEN and CDR2 is SYDVKM. The CDR3 is 12 residues long. CDR3 protein: CASNDRGRGYTF. CDR3 DNA: TGTGCCAGCAACGACAGGGGGCGTGGCTACACCTTC.

The rearrangement joins TRBV7-9 to TRBJ2-3; 7 bases are a match to TRBD1. The CDR3 contains 19 residues. Germline values: CDR1 SEHNR, CDR2 FQNEAQ (reference sequence). The junction had 17 bases not matched to a gene; V was cut back by 5 bases and J by 0 bases. This chain's CDR3 is CASSPWAGQALTSTDTQYF. Written as DNA, the CDR3 is TGTGCCAGCAGCCCCTGGGCCGGACAGGCCTTAACTAGCACAGATACGCAGTATTTT. The full variable domain, completed using reference TRBV7-9 and TRBJ2-3, is DTGVSQNPRHKITKRGQNVTFRCDPISEHNRLYWYRQTLGQGPEFLTYFQNEAQLEKSRLLSDRFSAERPKGSFSTLEIQRTEQGDSAMYLCASSPWAGQALTSTDTQYFGPGTRLTVL.

This sequence joins TRBV18 and TRBJ2-3, with 7 positions matching TRBD1. Germline V gives CDR1 KGHSH, CDR2 LQKENI. Trimming took 1 base from V and 2 from J; bases not matched to a gene: 3. This CDR3 has 15 residues. CDR3 loop: CASSPRDSYTDTQYF. The CDR3 nucleotides are TGTGCCAGCTCACCACGGGACAGCTACACAGATACGCAGTATTTT. Full variable domain (rest looked up from reference TRBV18 and TRBJ2-3): NAGVMQNPRHLVRRRGQEARLRCSPMKGHSHVYWYRQLPEEGLKFMVYLQKENIIDESGMPKERFSAEFPKEGPSILRIQQVVRGDSAAYFCASSPRDSYTDTQYFGPGTRLTVL.

The rearrangement joins TRBV7-9 to TRBJ1-2; a possible D gene is TRBD1 (6 bases). Germline loops: CDR1 SEHNR, CDR2 FQNEAQ (reference sequence). V lost 8 bases and J lost 6, with 16 bases in between. CDR3 length: 13 amino acids. The CDR3 DNA is TGTGCCAGCCGACGGGGGGGCGCGGATGGCTACACCTTC. Encoded protein: CASRRGGADGYTF.